The T cell receptor beta chain under discussion was sequenced for a study of CD8+CD57+ T cells in acquired aplastic anemia. For the study at large: Sorted CD4+ and CD8+ cell DNA averaged approximately 3.2 ug. Study results and caveats: Patients and controls turned out to have some 30 CD8+ CDR3 sequences in common.

About this clonotype: The antigen remains undetermined.

Both TCR beta VDJ combination and CDR3 sequence profiling were carried out. Genomic DNA was the template for this profiling. From the reads, TCRdb called clonotypes with MiXCR, one entry per CDR3 protein. The sample includes roughly 180,000 distinct CDR3 sequences, roughly 60% of them seen just once. Whoever was chosen for sequencing had shown CD8+CD57+ cell expansion by flow cytometry. Every patient had severe acquired aplastic anemia. Patients were treatment-naive when blood was sampled. V lost 5 bases and J 5 bases, leaving 13 bases between the germline ends. The CDR3 runs to 13 residues. CDR1 and CDR2 from the germline V gene are MRHNA and SNTAGT.

This chain joins TRBV6-4 and TRBJ2-7, with a tentative D call TRBD1 (6 bases). Specimen: sorted CD4+, CD8+, or CD8+CD57+ T cells (not recorded which) from PBMCs. The TCR originated in a human donor with aplastic anemia. The CDR3 region has the DNA TGTGCCAGCAGTCAATGGGGGCTGGACGAGCAGTACTTC. Translated, it gives CASSQWGLDEQYF.